Reported below is one T cell receptor beta chain. Its antigen has not been determined. Per-nucleotide qualities are absent, and no much larger clonotype sits a single base away. Inclusive of the bounding cysteine and phenylalanine, the CDR3 is 13 residues long. The entry retains the CDR3 DNA only, 39 bases that are in frame from base 1. Cut back by 2 bases and 4 bases, the V and J ends lie 8 bases apart. Taken from the germline V gene, the CDR1 and CDR2 loops are SGHDN and FVKESK. The goal of deep resolution MiSeq sequencing was a depth between 1 in 1 million and 1 in 200,000 T cells, and coverage averaged 10x per clonotype. The immunoSEQ hsTCRB Kit was used to generate the TCR beta libraries. As for how the authors treated the data: The data were analyzed with ImmunoSEQ Analyzer and ImmunoSEQ Data Assistant, and V, D and J gene assignments followed IMGT definitions. Clonality, with values ranging from 0 to 1, was calculated as one minus the normalized Shannon entropy of productive rearrangement frequencies. Only overrepresented clonotypes making up at least 0.05% of the repertoire of each patient were included in the public clonotype analysis. Roughly 13 age-matched healthy donor repertoires from immuneACCESS were used as controls for clonality. Imported from immuneACCESS, the table was reduced by TCRdb to in-frame sequences with V and J called. These copies leave out some clones; in studies compared against another copy, an unresolved V gene accounts for under half, and the cause of the remainder is not known. V and J calls and clone size are copied from that table; D and trimming were computed from the DNA. The sample table shows approximately 100,000 clones, and about 53% are seen once. More than 35% of the sample is held by the ten biggest clonotypes.

Explained via the paper, the time point label denotes: around 25 months on ibrutinib. For TCR beta library preparation, about 2 micrograms of genomic DNA were extracted from the cryopreserved PBMCs. Longitudinal blood samples from CLL patients on ibrutinib monotherapy underwent high-throughput TCR beta sequencing. The patients took part in an open-label, single-center phase 2 trial of ibrutinib monotherapy. This record belongs to a study of cytotoxic CD8 clonotypes in ibrutinib-treated CLL (dated by TCRdb to 2020 to 2023). Context from the whole study: The cohort had ten to twelve relapsed/refractory and around 15 treatment-naive patients; approximately 18 were IGHV unmutated. Partial responses were observed in about 25 patients and complete responses in 2; after a median follow-up of around 68 months, remission was maintained in about 15 patients and progression was observed in approximately 12. Response samples were taken after a median of roughly a year on treatment, ranging from about 6 to 40 months. An average of about 250,000 productive templates and 94,082 productive rearrangements was obtained per sample. Longitudinal samples were obtainable from about 30% of the roughly 90 participants in the trial. Cryopreserved peripheral blood mononuclear cells were collected at three points: before therapy, at response, and at either sustained remission or disease progression. All remission and progressive disease samples were collected while patients were still receiving ibrutinib. Beyond this particular receptor, the publication reports: Sampling times were not matched between patients in sustained remission and patients whose disease was progressing, and lymph node repertoires were not examined. Baseline clonality exceeded that of age-matched healthy donors and correlated strongly with circulating CD8+ T-cell counts. Clonality rose at ibrutinib response, remained stable during sustained remission, and dropped back toward baseline at progression. Public clonotypes were rare and either shrank or stayed stable during treatment, and the rise in clonality at ibrutinib response reflected expansion of private clonotypes.

This specimen was PBMCs, taken after 24 months of ibrutinib treatment. This receptor chain uses TRBV14 and TRBJ1-1, with a tentative D gene TRBD1 over 5 matching bases. The sequence derives from a human donor with chronic lymphocytic leukemia. The DNA sequence reads TGTGCCAGCAGCCAAACTAGGGGCACTGAAGCTTTCTTT. This gives the protein CASSQTRGTEAFF.